The next 4 T cell receptor beta chains were all read from a single sample in a study of neurological immune-mediated disorders. TCRdb re-analysed the 5' RACE reads in MiXCR, keeping a single row per CDR3 protein. Of 55,000 to 65,000 distinct CDR3 sequences listed, around 3.6% are singletons. Sequenced material: PBMCs. The receptor set was obtained from a woman under 40 with multiple sclerosis.

This chain's CDR3 is CASSQEVRQARGDTQYF. The CDR3, as DNA: TGCGCCAGCAGCCAAGAGGTCAGGCAGGCGAGGGGTGATACGCAGTATTTT. The chain couples TRBV4-1 to TRBJ2-3, with D possibly being TRBD1 or TRBD2 (5 bases each). Trimming cost V 0 bases and J 6 bases, with 19 bases left between them. CDR1 is MGHRA and CDR2 is YSYEKL in the germline V gene. The CDR3 spans 17 residues.

This clonotype was observed many times. The chain carries TRBV6-5 and TRBJ2-7, with TRBD2 identical over 7 bases. Germline lookup yields CDR1 MNHEY and CDR2 SVGAGI. There are 15 residues in the CDR3. V shed 5 bases, J shed 2 bases, and the junction held 9 bases outside the gene matches. The CDR3 sequence is CASSTTAGPTYEQYF. In nucleotides, the CDR3 is TGTGCCAGCAGTACCACAGCGGGGCCGACCTACGAGCAGTACTTC.

This clonotype was detected many times. The chain employs TRBV7-9 and TRBJ1-2; 10 bases agree with TRBD1. Germline V gene sequence: CDR1 SEHNR, CDR2 FQNEAQ (reference sequence). Trimming at V came to 3 bases and at J to 4 bases, leaving 2 bases not matched to a gene. CDR3 length: 14 residues. The CDR3 is CASSLDRGAYGYTF. The CDR3, as DNA: TGTGCCAGCAGCTTGGACAGGGGGGCCTATGGCTACACCTTC.

This clonotype was detected ten times or more. This chain links TRBV5-1 with TRBJ1-1, with 7 bases aligning to TRBD1. The J segment lost 1 base and the V segment lost 7 bases, leaving 10 bases of the junction unmatched. The CDR3 spans 15 residues. From germline, CDR1 is SGHRS and CDR2 YFSETQ. As DNA, the CDR3 is TGCGCCAGCCGCCCCCCGGGACAGCCGAACACTGAAGCTTTCTTT. This translates into CASRPPGQPNTEAFF.